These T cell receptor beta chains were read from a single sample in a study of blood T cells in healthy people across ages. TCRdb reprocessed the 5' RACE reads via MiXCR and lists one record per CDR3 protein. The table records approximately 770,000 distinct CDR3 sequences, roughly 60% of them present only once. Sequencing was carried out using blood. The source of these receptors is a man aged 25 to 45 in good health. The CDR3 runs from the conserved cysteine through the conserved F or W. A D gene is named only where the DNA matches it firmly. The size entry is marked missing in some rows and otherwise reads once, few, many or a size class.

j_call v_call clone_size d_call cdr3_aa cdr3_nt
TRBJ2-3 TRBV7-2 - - CASSVAGITDTQYF TGTGCCAGCAGCGTAGCCGGGATCACAGATACGCAGTATTTT
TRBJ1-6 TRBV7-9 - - CASSSEGVYRESPLHF TGTGCCAGCAGCTCGGAAGGGGTGTACCGGGAGTCACCCCTCCACTTT
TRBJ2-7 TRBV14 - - CASSQGTNYNEQYF TGTGCCAGCAGCCAGGGAACCAATTACAATGAGCAGTACTTC
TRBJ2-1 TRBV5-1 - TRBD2 CASSLARGTAGGHSCNEQFF TGCGCCAGCAGTTTGGCCCGGGGTACGGCGGGGGGCCACTCCTGCAATGAGCAGTTCTTC
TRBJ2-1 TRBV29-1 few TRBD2 CSVRLIAGVSFF TGCAGCGTTCGGTTAATAGCGGGTGTGTCGTTCTTC
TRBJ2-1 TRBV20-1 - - CSASHRFRNEQFF TGCAGTGCGAGTCACAGGTTTCGGAATGAGCAGTTCTTC
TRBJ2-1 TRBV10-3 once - CAIRPRASYNEQFF TGTGCCATCAGGCCGAGAGCCTCCTACAATGAGCAGTTCTTC
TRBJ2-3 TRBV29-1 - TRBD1 CLARGTGVGDTQYF TGCTTAGCTCGTGGGACAGGGGTTGGGGATACGCAGTATTTT
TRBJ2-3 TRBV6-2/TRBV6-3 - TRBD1 CATMTGGADTQYF TGTGCCACCATGACAGGGGGCGCAGATACGCAGTATTTT
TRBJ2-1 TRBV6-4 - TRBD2 CASSTTPGGRLGEQFF TGTGCCAGCAGCACGACCCCCGGCGGGAGGCTTGGTGAGCAGTTCTTC
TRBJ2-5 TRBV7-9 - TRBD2 CASSPGWTSGPQETQYF TGTGCCAGCAGCCCCGGGTGGACTAGCGGTCCACAAGAGACCCAGTACTTC
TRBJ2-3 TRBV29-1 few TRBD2 CSVGAGNTDTQYF TGCAGCGTGGGAGCGGGGAACACAGATACGCAGTATTTT
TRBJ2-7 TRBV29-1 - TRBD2 CSVGGKTGTSVIGWSYEQYF TGCAGCGTTGGCGGGAAAACCGGGACTAGCGTCATCGGTTGGTCCTACGAGCAGTACTTC
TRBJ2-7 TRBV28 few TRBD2 CASSFPGLPYEQYF TGTGCCAGCAGTTTCCCGGGACTACCCTACGAGCAGTACTTC
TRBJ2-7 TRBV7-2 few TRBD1 CASSRGQGSNEQYF TGTGCCAGCAGCCGAGGACAGGGCTCTAACGAGCAGTACTTC
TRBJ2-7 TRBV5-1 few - CASSRGDQAYEQYF TGCGCCAGCAGTCGTGGGGACCAGGCTTACGAGCAGTACTTC